These T cell receptor beta chains were read from a single sample in a study of PD-L1 blockade in urothelial cancer. Some clones are missing from TCRdb's copy, which holds only in-frame ones; the method was immunoSEQ multiplex PCR. The table shows about 82,000 clones, with more than 90% occurring only once. The material sequenced was PBMCs, taken around atezolizumab (anti-PD-L1) treatment. These receptor sequences come from a man aged 60 to 69 with urothelial cancer. Both conserved end residues are trimmed from each CDR3.

V gene: TRBV15; J gene: TRBJ2-4; CDR3 protein: ATSSPQSGAKNIQY
V gene: TRBV29-1; J gene: TRBJ2-3; CDR3 protein: SVGAGGARRADTQY
V gene: TRBV10-3; J gene: TRBJ2-2; CDR3 protein: AISESTRSGELF
V gene: TRBV27; J gene: TRBJ1-1; CDR3 protein: ASSTGPPGTEAF
V gene: TRBV9; J gene: TRBJ2-2; CDR3 protein: ASSGTGTTDTGELF
V gene: TRBV27; J gene: TRBJ2-7; CDR3 protein: ASSLIGTAYEQY
V gene: TRBV5-1; J gene: TRBJ2-1; CDR3 protein: ASSLSGLFYNEQF
V gene: TRBV6-1; J gene: TRBJ2-5; CDR3 protein: ASSEAMGQRPETQY
V gene: TRBV5-4; J gene: TRBJ2-7; CDR3 protein: ASSHSQGVGSEQY
V gene: TRBV9; J gene: TRBJ2-3; CDR3 protein: ASSVSRGATIDTQY
V gene: TRBV5-6; J gene: TRBJ1-2; CDR3 protein: ASSFRQGAPGYT
V gene: TRBV10-3; J gene: TRBJ2-5; CDR3 protein: ATSGQGGTQY
V gene: TRBV27; J gene: TRBJ2-7; CDR3 protein: ASSPGLATTYEQY
V gene: TRBV5-1; J gene: TRBJ2-5; CDR3 protein: ASSLGPQETQY
V gene: TRBV16; J gene: TRBJ2-7; CDR3 protein: ASSQWSAYEQY
V gene: TRBV5-1; J gene: TRBJ2-2; CDR3 protein: ASGTEGSFTGELF
V gene: TRBV9; J gene: TRBJ1-4; CDR3 protein: ASSVDALETGGGQLF
V gene: TRBV29-1; J gene: TRBJ2-1; CDR3 protein: SVEIAGPDSYNEQF
V gene: TRBV9; J gene: TRBJ2-3; CDR3 protein: ASSVVGLAGVVDTQY
V gene: TRBV30; J gene: TRBJ2-5; CDR3 protein: AWSTQIQETQY
V gene: TRBV2; J gene: TRBJ2-2; CDR3 protein: ASRVGQGPGELF
V gene: TRBV7-2; J gene: TRBJ2-7; CDR3 protein: ASSPTTGYEQY
V gene: TRBV28; J gene: TRBJ1-5; CDR3 protein: ASSAGDQPQH
V gene: TRBV4-1; J gene: TRBJ2-2; CDR3 protein: ASSQDFGGPNTGELF
V gene: TRBV30; J gene: TRBJ2-7; CDR3 protein: AWKSTGGPYEQY
V gene: TRBV11-2; J gene: TRBJ2-4; CDR3 protein: ASSSIAVGGGSKNIQY
V gene: TRBV7-2; J gene: TRBJ2-1; CDR3 protein: ASSLAWLANSYNEQF
V gene: TRBV5-6; J gene: TRBJ2-3; CDR3 protein: ASSSGVGRTDTQY
V gene: TRBV7-8; J gene: TRBJ2-3; CDR3 protein: ASSPPYTDTQY
V gene: TRBV2; J gene: TRBJ2-2; CDR3 protein: ASRAGTSGVTGELF
V gene: TRBV5-4; J gene: TRBJ1-2; CDR3 protein: ASSYLGQGYGYT
V gene: TRBV5-1; J gene: TRBJ2-1; CDR3 protein: ASSPGQGPRGQF
V gene: TRBV5-1; J gene: TRBJ2-1; CDR3 protein: ASRIAGGLDNEQF
V gene: TRBV29-1; J gene: TRBJ2-1; CDR3 protein: SVLMAQGPSYNEQF
V gene: TRBV4-3; J gene: TRBJ1-5; CDR3 protein: ASSQDGTSDQPQH
V gene: TRBV10-3; J gene: TRBJ2-2; CDR3 protein: ATSDGGINTGELF
V gene: TRBV11-2; J gene: TRBJ2-6; CDR3 protein: ASSLGLAGVYGANVLT
V gene: TRBV27; J gene: TRBJ2-5; CDR3 protein: ASRGTVRETQY
V gene: TRBV7-2; J gene: TRBJ2-2; CDR3 protein: ASSPPTAGNTGELF
V gene: TRBV11-3; J gene: TRBJ1-1; CDR3 protein: ASSLATGGTEAF
V gene: TRBV7-5; J gene: TRBJ2-1; CDR3 protein: VRSLEGLADEQF
V gene: TRBV4-2; J gene: TRBJ2-1; CDR3 protein: ASSTSGSYNEQF
V gene: TRBV7-3; J gene: TRBJ2-7; CDR3 protein: ASSLTPGEGEQY
V gene: TRBV27; J gene: TRBJ2-7; CDR3 protein: ASSPRDRAYEQY
V gene: TRBV6-5; J gene: TRBJ2-1; CDR3 protein: ATTRATYNEQF
V gene: TRBV6-1; J gene: TRBJ2-5; CDR3 protein: ASSPQGAQETQY
V gene: TRBV6-1; J gene: TRBJ1-5; CDR3 protein: ASSPETGVHQPQH
V gene: TRBV7-7; J gene: TRBJ2-5; CDR3 protein: ASSRRGEETQY
V gene: TRBV10-3; J gene: TRBJ2-5; CDR3 protein: AISESLAGSQETQY
V gene: TRBV5-1; J gene: TRBJ2-5; CDR3 protein: ASSLALAPGETQY
V gene: TRBV6-6; J gene: TRBJ2-1; CDR3 protein: ASRKLAGPYNEQF
V gene: TRBV20-1; J gene: TRBJ2-7; CDR3 protein: SARGGGQY
V gene: TRBV30; J gene: TRBJ1-6; CDR3 protein: AWSSSGYNSPLH
V gene: TRBV4-3; J gene: TRBJ2-3; CDR3 protein: ASSQDRGGSGADTQY
V gene: TRBV9; J gene: TRBJ2-7; CDR3 protein: ASSVDPGGTYEQY
V gene: TRBV5-4; J gene: TRBJ2-3; CDR3 protein: ASSSILPVSTDTQY
V gene: TRBV5-1; J gene: TRBJ2-5; CDR3 protein: ASSSDREETQY
V gene: TRBV28; J gene: TRBJ2-7; CDR3 protein: ASSPAGQESYEQY